This passage covers 11 T cell receptor beta chains from one sample sequenced in a study of blood T cells in healthy people across ages. The second PCR ran about 6 to 12 cycles with a sample-barcoded 5' primer and J-beta primers. Each CDR3 protein is one row after TCRdb ran MiXCR on the 5' RACE reads. The data show 450,000 to 650,000 distinct CDR3 sequences, around 24% seen once. These data were also filed under a second study, of T cells of mothers and their children.

The sequenced sample was blood. These receptors all come from a boy under 18 in good health.

The V gene is TRBV5-1, the J gene TRBJ2-1; D gene ambiguous. The germline V gene has CDR1 SGHRS and CDR2 YFSETQ. The V and J ends lost 5 bases and 10 bases respectively, with 10 bases between them. This CDR3 is built from 11 residues. In nucleotides, the CDR3 is TGCGCCAGCAGTTACGCCTCAGAGCAGTTCTTC. This encodes CASSYASEQFF.

Only a few counts were recorded for this clonotype. The gene calls are TRBV7-2 and TRBJ1-4, with D possibly TRBD1 on 5 matching bases. The germline V gene has CDR1 SGHTA and CDR2 FQGNSA. V was cut by 5 bases and J by 8 bases, with 12 bases left in between. The CDR3 has 13 residues. In DNA form, the CDR3 reads TGTGCCAGCAGCACCTTGTCAGGGGAAAAACTGTTTTTT. Translation: CASSTLSGEKLFF.

This clonotype was detected a few times. The rearrangement links TRBV6-2 or TRBV6-3 to TRBJ2-5, with D uncertain. The end of the DNA fits TRBJ2-7 better, so the J call may be wrong. CDR1 and CDR2 (germline): MNHEY, SVGEGT. There are 12 residues in the CDR3. The CDR3 reads CASSYISSEQYF. CDR3 coding DNA: TGTGCCAGCAGTTACATTAGCTCCGAGCAGTACTTC.

The rearrangement uses TRBV6-2 or TRBV6-3 and TRBJ2-1; 7 bases line up with TRBD2. The CDR3 runs to 15 residues. V dropped 4 bases and J dropped 4; count of bases not matched to a gene: 7. Germline-derived CDR1 and CDR2 are MNHEY and SVGEGT. DNA of the CDR3: TGTGCCAGCAGTTCTCGAGGAGCGGGGTACAATGAGCAGTTCTTC. Translated, it gives CASSSRGAGYNEQFF.

This clonotype was found once. The V call is TRBV28, the J call TRBJ1-6; TRBD1 aligns across 7 bases. CDR1 and CDR2 from the germline V gene are MDHEN and SYDVKM. The CDR3 consists of 15 residues. Trimming cost V 7 bases and J 6 bases; bases outside gene matches: 9. The CDR3 here is CASITAGTANSPLHF. CDR3 in DNA: TGTGCCAGCATTACCGCCGGGACAGCTAATTCACCCCTCCACTTT.

The rearrangement links TRBV9 to TRBJ2-5; the match to TRBD2 covers 8 bases. Germline values: CDR1 SGDLS, CDR2 YYNGEE. CDR3 length: 16 amino acids. V lost 0 bases to trimming and J lost 1 base; unmatched junction nucleotides: 5. CDR3 coding DNA: TGTGCCAGCAGCGTAGGGCGGCTAGCGGGCCAAGAGACCCAGTACTTC. It encodes CASSVGRLAGQETQYF.

This clonotype was seen only a few times. The chain has TRBV6-5 and TRBJ2-5; the D gene is possibly TRBD2 (5 bases). The closer fit of TRBJ2-7 to the DNA end suggests the J call may be wrong. The CDR3 spans 14 residues. Germline V gives CDR1 MNHEY, CDR2 SVGAGI. The CDR3 DNA sequence: TGTGCCAGCAGTCGGGGATCGCTGTCGTACGAGCAGTACTTC. Translating it yields CASSRGSLSYEQYF.

This clonotype came up a few times. The chain is built from TRBV7-8 and TRBJ2-1, with TRBD2 matching 12 bases. Germline CDR1 and CDR2: SGHVS and FQNEAQ. This CDR3 has 15 residues. The V segment lost 6 bases and the J segment 3 bases; nucleotides outside the gene matches: 3. The CDR3 nucleotides are TGTGCCAGCAGTCTAGCGGGAGGGCTCTACAATGAGCAGTTCTTC. Protein: CASSLAGGLYNEQFF.

The table lists this clonotype with a few counts. The V and J genes are TRBV27 and TRBJ2-3; D unresolved. V gave up 3 bases and J gave up 6 bases, with 16 bases separating them. This CDR3 is 15 amino acids long. Germline V lookup: CDR1 MNHEY, CDR2 SMNVEV (reference sequence). CDR3 loop: CASSFLATDVDTQYF. In DNA, the CDR3 is TGTGCCAGCAGTTTTTTGGCCACGGACGTGGATACGCAGTATTTT.

This clonotype appeared a few times. The chain links TRBV6-2 or TRBV6-3 to TRBJ2-7; D remains unclear. Trimming took 2 bases from V and 3 from J, leaving 11 bases between them. Germline V gene lookup returns CDR1 MNHEY and CDR2 SVGEGT. The CDR3 contains 14 residues. Written as DNA, the CDR3 is TGTGCCAGCAGTTACGATGTTATGGGCTACGAGCAGTACTTC. Its translation: CASSYDVMGYEQYF.

This clonotype was recorded a few times. This chain joins TRBV9 and TRBJ2-5, with TRBD2 matching 7 bases. The CDR3 contains 15 residues. Germline assignment: CDR1 SGDLS and CDR2 YYNGEE. Trimming removed 0 bases from V and 5 bases from J; junction bases left unmatched: 7. Here the CDR3 DNA reads TGTGCCAGCAGCGTAGGGACTAGGGGAGGGGAGACCCAGTACTTC. This codes for CASSVGTRGGETQYF.